This record concerns one TCR beta chain sequence. It lacks a known antigen. Base qualities are not provided; no much larger clone lies one nucleotide away. This record belongs to a study of T cells in Graves' hyperthyroidism and ophthalmopathy (dated by TCRdb to between 2018 and 2021). In terms of the full investigation: Peripheral blood was collected at initial diagnosis, before any treatment. TCR V-J signatures able to tell the groups apart were searched for in a discovery cohort of approximately 95 patients, of whom more than 40 had Graves' ophthalmopathy and roughly 58 had stable Graves' hyperthyroidism. Whether ophthalmopathy could be predicted prospectively was tested in an independent validation cohort made up of fewer than 20 hyperthyroidism patients plus 17 patients who later progressed to ophthalmopathy. The 90 to 100 discovery patients were randomly split 7:3 into training and test sets. Thyroid tissue and blood T-cell repertoires from six Graves' hyperthyroidism patients were also compared in the study. Following sampling, methimazole starting at 30 mg daily was given to hyperthyroidism patients, and high-dose intravenous methylprednisolone was given to ophthalmopathy patients. According to the paper, TCR Vbeta CDR3 sequencing was carried out on approximately 140 peripheral blood samples, which came from approximately 43 ophthalmopathy, about 75 hyperthyroidism and about 17 progressor patients.

Counted from cysteine to phenylalanine, this CDR3 has 14 amino acids. This entry keeps only the CDR3 DNA: 42 bases, framed from base 1. CDR1 and CDR2 (SGHRS, YFSETQ) derive from the germline V gene. The germline V and J ends show losses of 4 bases and 3 bases respectively, and no gene match explains 4 bases of the junction. Here is what the overall study found, with its caveats: Sample size was not statistically predetermined, and investigators were not blinded to group allocation. Most expanded thyroid clonotypes (frequency above 0.001) were also found in blood, which suggests that blood repertoires may mirror thyroid immune responses. In validation, the model predicted progression to ophthalmopathy with roughly 70% sensitivity and about 72% specificity, a median of approximately 6.7 months before onset. A 13 V-J signature model separated ophthalmopathy from stable hyperthyroidism, with around 91% sensitivity and roughly 84% specificity in cross-validation and 80%/75% in testing.

The TCR beta CDR3 regions were amplified from the RNA transcripts. A first-round RT-PCR of the TCR CDR3 used the HTBI primer set with the Qiagen OneStep RT-PCR kit. A second multiplex PCR round built the libraries, followed by size selection and purification. The libraries were sequenced on an Illumina HiSeq2000 using paired-end 100 bp reads. On the study's bioinformatics: SOAPnuke was used to process the raw data, with reads discarded if the reads contained adapters or uncalled bases, had a mean Phred below 15, or lacked an exact constant-primer or identifier match. COPE v1.2.5 was used to merge high-quality paired reads, and clonotypes were defined as unique nucleotide sequences. MiTCR v1.1 was used to align clonotypes to the IMGT TRBV, TRBD and TRBJ reference segments. The analysis included only V-J combinations with a frequency above 0.0001, which together covered 99% to 99.2% of the repertoires. The TCS score was defined as F50 (clonal expansion) divided by E x V (chaos), with BLOSUM62-based TCRdist calculated between CDR3 peptides within each V-J. Welch's t-statistics and random forest reduced 500 to 550 V-J features to roughly 13, which were used in a naive Bayes classifier (R e1071). Thyroid-blood repertoire similarity was quantified with the Morisita-Horn index. In TCRdb, the public reads were trimmed at Q25 with fastp and aligned with MiXCR, with productive beta chains retained. Each CDR3 protein gets just one entry, which takes the most common genes and DNA from the rows behind it. TCRdb's processing, not the authors' own work, is the source of the V and J calls. This sample comprises approximately 600,000 distinct CDR3 sequences, 14% to 15% of them detected only once. Approximately 4.2% of the sample is taken by the ten largest.

Ophthalmopathy patients had moderately to severely active disease, Clinical Activity Score of at least 3, NOSPECS grade of at least 4, and duration under 3 months. The study excluded patients with uncontrolled infections, other autoimmune diseases, pregnancy or lactation. Clinical symptoms, serum thyroxine and TRAb, thyroid ultrasound, and orbital computed tomography formed the basis for the diagnoses. PBMCs were isolated from more than 9 ml of fresh peripheral blood by Ficoll-Paque density gradient centrifugation. Trizol reagent was used to extract total RNA, and RNA quality was then checked on an Agilent 2100 Bioanalyzer.

The rearranged segments are TRBV5-1 and TRBJ2-7; 10 of the junction bases match TRBD2. Sequences were obtained from blood. The sequence was obtained from a woman aged 40 to 50 with Graves' ophthalmopathy. CDR3 protein: CASSGGLANYEQYF. The DNA is as follows: TGCGCCAGCAGCGGGGGACTAGCGAACTACGAGCAGTACTTC.